Listed below are T cell receptor beta chains from one sample, sequenced in a study of T cell repertoires in cytomegalovirus infection. These receptors have no known antigen. TCRdb ran MiXCR on the reads and lists one entry per CDR3 protein. This sample has about 830,000 distinct CDR3 sequences, with about 33% found just once. Sequences were derived from cultured CD8+ T cells from PBMCs, sampled from culture after CMV antigen stimulation. These receptors all stem from a human donor in good health (CMV status not recorded). Some clones in this sample may be carry-over from other donors' samples. The conserved cysteine and the conserved F or W are not part of the CDR3 here. A D gene is named only where the DNA matches it firmly.

>TRBV27|TRBJ2-3|NA
ASSSRAGGSTDTQY
>TRBV7-9|TRBJ2-7|NA
ASSLEVGGAYEQY
>TRBV28|TRBJ1-5|NA
ASSASLGGNQPQH
>TRBV7-2|TRBJ1-1|NA
ASSPGRGPTEAF
>TRBV6-4|TRBJ2-3|NA
ASSDGGTDTQY
>TRBV6-6|TRBJ2-1|TRBD1
ASSVRDRVVDEQF
>TRBV6-6|TRBJ2-1|TRBD2
ASSYSNSLAGNNEQF
>TRBV10-3|TRBJ1-2|TRBD1
AISEIKSETGSNYGYT
>TRBV19|TRBJ1-2|NA
ASSIPRLYSNT
>TRBV5-8|TRBJ2-2|NA
ASSHPGPRPTGELF
>TRBV6-6|TRBJ1-1|NA
ASSYPGNTEAF